The clone carrying this T cell receptor (delta chain) has more than one count but fewer than ten. TCRdb reanalysed the reads via CATT. The data contain fewer than 5,500 delta-chain clones, about two fifths of them singletons. This specimen comes from a study of gamma-delta chains in newborns, infants, children. On the study more broadly: Innate gammadelta T cells reportedly expand polyclonally right after birth, driven by microbial exposure, per the title.

Trimming cost V 2 bases and J 7 bases; bases outside gene matches: 22. Germline V gives CDR1 TSWWSYY, CDR2 QGS. The CDR3 consists of 20 residues. This sequence originates from a child who received the measles vaccine. The sample taken for sequencing was blood. This chain connects TRDV1 to TRDJ1; 10 bases match TRDD3. As DNA, the CDR3 is TGTGCTCTTGGGGAATATCCTCCTATTTGGGGGGATACGCAGGAGGGTAAACTCATCTTT. It is translated as CALGEYPPIWGDTQEGKLIF.